The 18 T cell receptor beta chains below all came from one sample that was sequenced in a study of CD8+CD57+ T cells in acquired aplastic anemia. TCR beta VDJ combinations and CDR3 sequences were profiled from genomic DNA. TCRdb re-called the reads through MiXCR, storing one row per CDR3 protein. In the table there are around 400,000 distinct CDR3 sequences, around 72% of which are singletons. Material for sequencing was sorted CD4+, CD8+, or CD8+CD57+ T cells (not recorded which) from PBMCs. The origin of the receptors is a human donor in good health, serving as a control.

The chain recombines TRBV20-1 with TRBJ1-5, with D perhaps TRBD1 (6 bases). The V gene's germline CDR1 is DFQATT and CDR2 SNEGSKA (reference sequence). V lost 0 bases to trimming and J lost 5 bases, with 20 bases between them. CDR3 size: 17 residues. For the CDR3, the DNA is TGCAGTGCTAGAGATCGGGGAGGGGGAAAGGCGGATCAGCCCCAGCATTTT. Amino acid sequence: CSARDRGGGKADQPQHF.

CDR3 nucleotides: TGTGCCACCAGCAGAGATCTTCGCTCTGGAAACACCATATATTTT. This codes for CATSRDLRSGNTIYF. The chain employs TRBV15 and TRBJ1-3; D gene uncertain. CDR1 is LNHNV and CDR2 is YYDKDF in the germline V gene (reference sequence). V lost 0 bases and J lost 0, with 6 bases in between. The CDR3 has 15 residues.

This clonotype was observed a single time. The chain combines TRBV7-2 with TRBJ1-4, with a tentative D call TRBD1 (5 bases). This CDR3 has 13 amino acids. The V gene's germline CDR1 is SGHTA and CDR2 FQGNSA. Trimming shortened V by 6 bases and J by 7 bases, and 12 bases separated the two germline ends. The CDR3 loop is CASSRDGGEKLFF. The CDR3 DNA reads as TGTGCCAGCAGTAGGGACGGTGGTGAAAAACTGTTTTTT.

V and J are TRBV5-1 and TRBJ2-1; no reliable D call. The CDR3 runs 14 residues. Germline V gives CDR1 SGHRS, CDR2 YFSETQ. Trimming left V 0 bases short and J 8 bases short, with 12 bases between. As DNA, the CDR3 is TGCGCCAGCAGCTTGGGCCAGGCCGACGATGAGCAGTTCTTC. Amino acids: CASSLGQADDEQFF.

The rearrangement joins TRBV7-6 to TRBJ2-7, with D possibly being TRBD1 (6 bases). Germline V lookup: CDR1 SGHVS, CDR2 FNYEAQ. The CDR3 has 16 amino acids. V lost 1 base to trimming and J lost 0 bases, with 13 bases between them. DNA for the CDR3: TGTGCCAGCAGCTTAGAGGGGCAGGGGAGCTCCTACGAGCAGTACTTC. It encodes CASSLEGQGSSYEQYF. Filled out from reference TRBV7-6 and TRBJ2-7, the complete variable domain reads GAGVSQSPRYKVTKRGQDVALRCDPISGHVSLYWYRQALGQGPEFLTYFNYEAQQDKSGLPNDRFSAERPEGSISTLTIQRTEQRDSAMYRCASSLEGQGSSYEQYFGPGTRLTVT.

Details on this clonotype: Given the absence of the conserved phenylalanine or tryptophan at the CDR3 end, a read error is likely. It is unclear where the CDR3 begins or ends on the DNA, so no DNA is shown, and the CDR3 is as TCRdb lists it. The CDR3 is CATSDAGRGGTDTQYFG. The rearrangement joins TRBV24-1 to TRBJ2-7; the D segment call TRBD2 is taken from the table without a DNA check. Germline values: CDR1 KGHDR, CDR2 SFDVKD. The CDR3 extends over 17 residues, inclusive of both ends.

The V call is TRBV13, the J call TRBJ1-1; 7 positions match TRBD1. V was clipped by 0 bases and J by 11 bases; unmatched bases: 9. The CDR3 loop spans 14 amino acids. Germline assignment: CDR1 PRHDT and CDR2 FYEKMQ (reference sequence). CDR3 in amino acids: CASSLGTGYGGAFF. The CDR3, as DNA: TGTGCCAGCAGCTTAGGGACAGGGTACGGGGGGGCTTTCTTT. Full variable domain (outside the CDR3, taken from reference TRBV13 and TRBJ1-1): AAGVIQSPRHLIKEKRETATLKCYPIPRHDTVYWYQQGPGQDPQFLISFYEKMQSDKGSIPDRFSAQQFSDYHSELNMSSLELGDSALYFCASSLGTGYGGAFFGQGTRLTVV.

This clonotype was counted many times. The chain has TRBV9 and TRBJ1-2; D not resolved. V was trimmed by 4 bases and J by 2 bases, leaving 9 bases between them. The CDR3 covers 13 residues. The germline V gene has CDR1 SGDLS and CDR2 YYNGEE. CDR3 sequence (DNA): TGTGCCAGCAGCCCCGACGGGAACTATGGCTACACCTTC. Translating gives CASSPDGNYGYTF.

The chain couples TRBV7-8 to TRBJ1-4; no firm D call. Germline CDR1 is SGHVS and CDR2 is FQNEAQ. The V and J ends lost 6 bases and 14 bases respectively, with 22 bases between them. CDR3 length equals 14 residues. CDR3 coding DNA: TGTGCCAGCAGGCAGGCCGCGGGAGCTGACACCCTGTTTTTT. Protein sequence: CASRQAAGADTLFF. The full variable domain, completed using reference TRBV7-8 and TRBJ1-4, is GAGVSQSPRYKVAKRGQDVALRCDPISGHVSLFWYQQALGQGPEFLTYFQNEAQLDKSGLPSDRFFAERPEGSVSTLKIQRTQQEDSAVYLCASRQAAGADTLFFGSGTQLSVL.

In its sample, this clonotype was seen once. V gene TRBV9 combines with J gene TRBJ1-2; D call uncertain. This CDR3 has 17 amino acids. Trimming shortened V by 3 bases and J by 3 bases, and 21 bases separated the two germline ends. CDR1 and CDR2 (germline): SGDLS, YYNGEE. The CDR3 reads CASSADEGTYNDYGYTF. The CDR3 nucleotides are TGTGCCAGCAGCGCAGACGAGGGAACCTACAATGACTATGGCTACACCTTC.

Points on this clonotype: One end of the junction varies from germline; a read error may be responsible. This chain links TRBV5-1 with TRBJ2-2; TRBD2 might be the D (6 bases). The CDR3 is 13 amino acids. Germline V CDR1 and CDR2: SGHRS, YFSETQ. The CDR3 loop reads CASSTIPAGGLFF. The CDR3 region has the DNA TGTGCCAGCAGTACAATACCCGCCGGGGGGCTGTTTTTT.

In its sample, this clonotype was seen many times. The chain is built from TRBV4-1 and TRBJ1-4; the D is unclear. The CDR3 has 14 residues. Trimming took 4 bases from V and 5 from J, leaving 11 bases between them. Germline V lookup: CDR1 MGHRA, CDR2 YSYEKL. The CDR3: CASSPLPENEKLFF. CDR3 sequence (DNA): TGCGCCAGCAGCCCCCTGCCAGAAAATGAAAAACTGTTTTTT.

V usage is TRBV11-2 and J usage is TRBJ1-5, with no clear D. This CDR3 spans 15 amino acids. Trimming removed 5 bases at V and 3 bases at J, with 14 bases between. Germline values: CDR1 SGHAT, CDR2 FQNNGV. The CDR3 DNA reads as TGTGCCAGCAGCATACAGCCTTATGACAATCAGCCCCAGCATTTT. Its protein is CASSIQPYDNQPQHF.

Concerning this clonotype: This likely comes from a read error, as the CDR3 has no conserved phenylalanine or tryptophan at its end. The V and J genes are TRBV9 and TRBJ2-5; TRBD2 is a possible D gene (5 bases). From germline, CDR1 is SGDLS and CDR2 YYNGEE. The CDR3 extends over 13 amino acids. V lost 4 bases, J lost 6 bases, and 13 bases lay in between. CDR3 nucleotides: TGTGCCAGCAGCTTCCCTAGAGGGAAGACCCAGTACATC. Residues: CASSFPRGKTQYI.

This clonotype was detected many times. This chain links TRBV20-1 with TRBJ1-6; TRBD1 aligns across 8 bases. Per germline, CDR1 DFQATT and CDR2 SNEGSKA (reference sequence). The CDR3 runs 17 residues. Germline trimming cut 6 bases from V and 5 bases from J; bases unmatched to any gene: 15. The CDR3 DNA is TGCAGTGCCACGCCCTCGGACAGGGTGAACCATAATTCACCCCTCCACTTT. It codes for CSATPSDRVNHNSPLHF.

This clonotype has just a few counts. This chain links TRBV9 with TRBJ2-7; 9 bases match TRBD1. The CDR3 runs to 14 residues. J lost 4 bases, V lost 2 bases, and 4 bases had no gene match. Germline CDR1 is SGDLS and CDR2 is YYNGEE. The CDR3: CASSVGTGTYEQYF. The CDR3 DNA reads as TGTGCCAGCAGCGTTGGGACAGGGACTTACGAGCAGTACTTC. The full variable domain, in which reference TRBV9 and TRBJ2-7 provide the parts outside the CDR3, is DSGVTQTPKHLITATGQRVTLRCSPRSGDLSVYWYQQSLDQGLQFLIQYYNGEERAKGNILERFSAQQFPDLHSELNLSSLELGDSALYFCASSVGTGTYEQYFGPGTRLTVT.

This chain uses TRBV7-7 with TRBJ2-2; D unresolved. Trimming pared 2 bases from V and 6 bases from J, leaving 19 bases between. The CDR3 extends over 17 amino acids. Germline CDR1 and CDR2: SSHAT and FNYEAQ (reference sequence). This chain's CDR3 is CASSLTPCSREAGELFF. CDR3 coding DNA: TGTGCCAGCAGCTTAACGCCGTGTTCCAGAGAGGCCGGGGAGCTGTTTTTT. The full variable domain, in which reference TRBV7-7 and TRBJ2-2 provide the parts outside the CDR3, is GAGVSQSPRYKVTKRGQDVTLRCDPISSHATLYWYQQALGQGPEFLTYFNYEAQPDKSGLPSDRFSAERPEGSISTLTIQRTEQRDSAMYRCASSLTPCSREAGELFFGEGSRLTVL.

This clonotype was counted between two and nine times. This rearrangement joins TRBV20-1 to TRBJ2-3; TRBD2 agrees at 13 bases. CDR3 size: 18 residues. V lost 5 bases to trimming and J lost 3 bases; unmatched junction nucleotides: 14. Germline V gene lookup returns CDR1 DFQATT and CDR2 SNEGSKA (reference sequence). The CDR3 spells CSAARSGTSGVGTDTQYF. The CDR3 nucleotides are TGCAGTGCTGCACGTTCCGGGACTAGCGGGGTTGGAACAGATACGCAGTATTTT.